The next 29 T cell receptor beta chains were all read from a single sample in a study of T cell responses to AZD1222 COVID-19 vaccine. Libraries were prepared by immunoSEQ multiplex PCR; TCRdb keeps only in-frame clonotypes and omits some of them. The sample has 100,000 to 150,000 clones, around 88% seen once. The material sequenced was peripheral blood, taken on day 0 of MenACWY control vaccination. Source of these receptors: an adult in good health.

V gene TRBV2 combines with J gene TRBJ1-2, with D hard to call. CDR1 and CDR2 (germline): SNHLY, FYNNEI. This CDR3 has 10 amino acids. Trimming left V 2 bases short and J 8 bases short, with 3 bases between. The CDR3 protein is CASSESGYTF. DNA for the CDR3: TGTGCCAGCAGTGAAAGCGGCTACACCTTC.

V and J are TRBV5-4 and TRBJ1-1; TRBD1 matches 7 bases. In germline, CDR1 is SGHNT, CDR2 YYREEE (reference sequence). This CDR3 spans 14 amino acids. V gave up 0 bases and J gave up 7 bases; unmatched junction bases: 6. The DNA for the CDR3 is TGTGCCAGCAGCTTGGCGGACAGGAGCCTTGAAGCTTTCTTT. Amino acids: CASSLADRSLEAFF.

The CDR3 coding sequence is TGTGCCAGCAGCCAAGGTAGTGGGCCTGAGCAGTTCTTC. Translation gives CASSQGSGPEQFF. The genes are TRBV14 and TRBJ2-1; unclear D gene. The ends were cut back, 1 base at V and 9 bases at J, with 10 bases in the middle. The V gene's germline CDR1 is SGHDN and CDR2 FVKESK. There are 13 residues in the CDR3.

This clone was seen once. The rearrangement joins TRBV2 to TRBJ2-1; D not resolved. Between the trimmed V and J ends, which lost 5 bases and 7 bases, there was a span of 6 bases. Germline V gene data show CDR1 as SNHLY and CDR2 as FYNNEI. The CDR3 sequence is 11 residues long. The CDR3 bases are TGTGCCAGCAGTCCCCGAAATGAGCAGTTCTTC. As protein: CASSPRNEQFF.

This chain connects TRBV29-1 to TRBJ2-2, with D tentatively TRBD2 (5 bases). Deletions cut 2 bases from V and 1 base from J, with 14 bases between. The CDR3 sequence is 16 residues long. In germline, CDR1 is SQVTM, CDR2 ANQGSEA. In DNA form, the CDR3 reads TGCAGCGTTGAATCTCTTGCGAGCGGGAACACCGGGGAGCTGTTTTTT. This codes for CSVESLASGNTGELFF.

CDR3 residues: CASSPGLAGAGELFF. The DNA for the CDR3 is TGTGCCAGCAGTCCGGGACTAGCGGGAGCCGGGGAGCTGTTTTTT. V and J are TRBV6-2 or TRBV6-3 and TRBJ2-2, with TRBD2 matching over 14 bases. Germline loops: CDR1 MNHEY, CDR2 SVGEGT. This CDR3 is built from 15 residues. Trimming removed 5 bases from V and 6 bases from J; junction bases left unmatched: 2.

This chain links TRBV12-3 or TRBV12-4 with TRBJ2-4; 8 bases agree with TRBD1. This CDR3 region has 12 residues. With V trimmed by 6 bases and J by 11 bases, 6 bases remained unmatched. The CDR3 DNA follows: TGTGCCAGCAGCCGACAGGGGCTTCTTCAGTACTTC. It encodes CASSRQGLLQYF.

V is TRBV6-5 and J is TRBJ1-2; D unclear. Trimming removed 7 bases from V and 4 bases from J, with 10 bases in between. Germline values: CDR1 MNHEY, CDR2 SVGAGI. This CDR3 comprises 12 residues. In nucleotides, the CDR3 is TGTGCCAGCAAAAACGATCTCTATGGCTACACCTTC. It codes for CASKNDLYGYTF.

This clone was recorded once. The chain has TRBV5-1 and TRBJ1-1, with a tentative D call TRBD1 (5 bases). Between the trimmed V and J ends, which lost 2 bases and 10 bases, there was a span of 9 bases. Germline loops: CDR1 SGHRS, CDR2 YFSETQ. The CDR3 runs 11 residues. For the CDR3, the DNA is TGCGCCAGCAGCTTTGGAGGGGTAGCTTTCTTT. Translation: CASSFGGVAFF.

This clone was picked up one time. The chain is built from TRBV5-4 and TRBJ2-3; D remains ambiguous. Trimming pared 4 bases from V and 0 bases from J, leaving 3 bases between. The CDR3 has 12 residues. CDR1 and CDR2 (germline): SGHNT, YYREEE (reference sequence). The CDR3 loop reads CASSISTDTQYF. CDR3 DNA: TGTGCCAGCAGCATAAGCACAGATACGCAGTATTTT.

Written as DNA, the CDR3 is TGTGCCAGCACTACCCGGGGTATCGAGACCCAGTACTTC. This encodes CASTTRGIETQYF. The gene calls are TRBV12-3 or TRBV12-4 and TRBJ2-5, with D possibly TRBD2 on 5 matching bases. CDR3 length equals 13 residues. Trimming removed 7 bases at V and 5 bases at J, with 14 bases between.

The chain combines TRBV27 with TRBJ1-1, with a weak D call TRBD1 (5 bases). Germline V CDR1 and CDR2: MNHEY, SMNVEV (reference sequence). V gave up 4 bases and J gave up 5 bases, with 17 bases separating them. This CDR3 is built from 15 residues. The CDR3, as DNA: TGTGCCAGCAGTTCCCAGGGAGGGGCAGGGACTGAAGCTTTCTTT. Protein: CASSSQGGAGTEAFF.

J is TRBJ1-4 and V is TRBV2; a possible D gene is TRBD1 (5 bases). Trimming cost V 2 bases and J 4 bases, with 11 bases left between them. This CDR3 is 15 amino acids long. Per germline, CDR1 SNHLY and CDR2 FYNNEI. In DNA form, the CDR3 reads TGTGCCAGCAGTGAACGGGGCGGCAATAATGAAAAACTGTTTTTT. This gives the protein CASSERGGNNEKLFF.

V usage is TRBV6-1 and J usage is TRBJ1-5, with D possibly matching TRBD1 (5 bases). V dropped 2 bases and J dropped 6 bases, with 14 bases sitting between them. Germline V gene lookup returns CDR1 MNHNS and CDR2 SASEGT. The CDR3 sequence is 15 residues long. Here the CDR3 reads CASSERGEGGQPQHF. DNA for the CDR3: TGTGCCAGCAGTGAAAGGGGAGAGGGAGGTCAGCCCCAGCATTTT.

The J gene is TRBJ2-1, the V gene TRBV7-2; TRBD2 aligns across 9 bases. CDR1 is SGHTA, CDR2 FQGNSA, per germline. J lost 14 bases, V lost 5 bases, and 7 bases had no gene match. The CDR3 is made up of 12 amino acids. CDR3 region: CASSQLAGPEFF. The CDR3 DNA reads as TGTGCCAGCAGCCAACTAGCGGGTCCAGAGTTCTTC.

The chain employs TRBV12-3 or TRBV12-4 and TRBJ2-7, with D uncertain. The CDR3 length is 13 residues. Trimming removed 1 base at V and 3 bases at J, with 7 bases between. The CDR3 here is CASSLGRFYEQYF. DNA of the CDR3: TGTGCCAGCAGTTTAGGCCGGTTCTACGAGCAGTACTTC.

This clone has more than one count but fewer than ten. The chain recombines TRBV2 with TRBJ2-7; TRBD1 or TRBD2 may be the D gene (7 bases each). The length of the CDR3 is 14 residues. Per germline, CDR1 SNHLY and CDR2 FYNNEI. Trimming cost V 6 bases and J 4 bases, with 16 bases left between them. This CDR3 reads CASRGAGGVYEQYF. The CDR3 DNA follows: TGTGCCAGCAGGGGAGCAGGGGGGGTTTACGAGCAGTACTTC.

V usage is TRBV4-3 and J usage is TRBJ1-2; D gene uncertain. CDR3 size: 15 residues. The V end lost 0 bases, the J end lost 8 bases, and 16 bases lay between the germline ends. Germline V gene lookup returns CDR1 LGHNA and CDR2 YSLEER. The CDR3 reads CASSQEGGIVEGYTF. In DNA, the CDR3 is TGCGCCAGCAGCCAAGAAGGAGGAATAGTCGAGGGCTACACCTTC.

This clone was counted between two and nine times. This rearrangement joins TRBV7-3 to TRBJ1-1; D call uncertain. This CDR3 spans 16 amino acids. Trimming removed 5 bases at V and 2 bases at J, with 18 bases between. CDR1 and CDR2 from the germline V gene are SGHTA and FQGTGA. The CDR3 sequence is CASSPRRQYINTEAFF. In DNA form, the CDR3 reads TGTGCCAGCAGCCCCCGGAGGCAGTACATTAACACTGAAGCTTTCTTT.

CDR3 nucleotides: TGTGCCAGCAGCTTGGGGCAGGGAGAATGGGAGACCCAGTACTTC. Translating it yields CASSLGQGEWETQYF. This sequence joins TRBV5-6 and TRBJ2-5; the D call may be TRBD1 or TRBD2 (5 bases each). The V end was cut by 0 bases, the J end by 5 bases, with 14 bases between. CDR1 and CDR2 (germline): SGHDT, YYEEEE. The CDR3 loop spans 15 amino acids. Based on the CDR3 plus reference TRBV5-6 and TRBJ2-5, the full variable domain is DAGVTQSPTHLIKTRGQQVTLRCSPKSGHDTVSWYQQALGQGPQFIFQYYEEEERQRGNFPDRFSGHQFPNYSSELNVNALLLGDSALYLCASSLGQGEWETQYFGPGTRLLVL.

There are a few counts of this clone. The chain recombines TRBV6-1 with TRBJ1-1, with D possibly being TRBD1 (5 bases). Trimming pared 2 bases from V and 4 bases from J, leaving 17 bases between. Looked up from germline, CDR1 is MNHNS and CDR2 is SASEGT. This CDR3 has 16 amino acids. CDR3 DNA: TGTGCCAGCAGTGAAACGGGGGAATTGTGGAGCACTGAAGCTTTCTTT. Residues: CASSETGELWSTEAFF.

The chain couples TRBV27 to TRBJ1-1, with TRBD1 identical over 10 bases. Germline loops: CDR1 MNHEY, CDR2 SMNVEV (reference sequence). CDR3 length equals 15 residues. Trimming took 5 bases from V and 5 from J; bases not matched to a gene: 8. In DNA form, the CDR3 reads TGTGCCAGCAGTGTGCCGGGACAGGGGAAGACTGAAGCTTTCTTT. Translating it yields CASSVPGQGKTEAFF.

This clone occurred once. The J gene is TRBJ2-1, the V gene TRBV10-3; no clear D gene. Per germline, CDR1 ENHRY and CDR2 SYGVKD. This CDR3 has 14 amino acids. V shed 3 bases and J shed 7 bases, with 13 bases lying between them. The CDR3 sequence: CAISDHTGGNEQFF. The DNA for the CDR3 is TGTGCCATCAGTGATCATACTGGTGGTAATGAGCAGTTCTTC.

This chain links TRBV7-2 with TRBJ1-5; possibly TRBD1 for D (5 bases). The CDR3 totals 13 residues. Trimming removed 4 bases at V and 5 bases at J, with 9 bases between. Germline lookup yields CDR1 SGHTA and CDR2 FQGNSA. The CDR3 reads CASSWGGDQPQHF. CDR3 nucleotide sequence: TGTGCCAGCAGCTGGGGCGGGGATCAGCCCCAGCATTTT. Supplemented by reference TRBV7-2 and TRBJ1-5, the full variable domain reads GAGVSQSPSNKVTEKGKDVELRCDPISGHTALYWYRQSLGQGLEFLIYFQGNSAPDKSGLPSDRFSAERTGGSVSTLTIQRTQQEDSAVYLCASSWGGDQPQHFGDGTRLSIL.

The chain uses TRBV7-6 and TRBJ2-7; perhaps TRBD2 as D (5 bases). The CDR3 is 13 residues long. The V end was cut by 5 bases, the J end by 3 bases, with 11 bases between. Per the germline V gene, CDR1 is SGHVS and CDR2 is FNYEAQ. Here the CDR3 reads CASSENSVYEQYF. CDR3 sequence (DNA): TGTGCCAGCAGCGAAAATAGCGTCTACGAGCAGTACTTC.

This chain joins TRBV7-9 and TRBJ2-3, with D uncertain. Deletions cut 6 bases from V and 11 bases from J, with 15 bases between. Germline V gives CDR1 SEHNR, CDR2 FQNEAQ (reference sequence). The CDR3 has 12 residues. CDR3 DNA sequence: TGTGCCAGCAGTGTTCGAGTGGATTTGCAGTATTTT. As protein: CASSVRVDLQYF.

The chain links TRBV7-8 to TRBJ1-6, with TRBD1 matching over 7 bases. The CDR3 runs 15 residues. The trim removed 5 bases at V and 4 bases at J, leaving 5 bases unmatched. Germline V lookup: CDR1 SGHVS, CDR2 FQNEAQ. CDR3 sequence: CASSPTGMYNSPLHF. DNA for the CDR3: TGTGCCAGCAGCCCGACAGGGATGTATAATTCACCCCTCCACTTT.

This clone appeared once. This sequence joins TRBV11-3 and TRBJ2-2; the D gene is possibly TRBD2 (5 bases). Between the trimmed V and J ends, which lost 0 bases and 8 bases, there was a span of 16 bases. This CDR3 has 16 residues. CDR1 and CDR2 from the germline V gene are SGHNT and YENEEA. CDR3 sequence (DNA): TGTGCCAGCAGCTTAGATGGGGAGTCGGGTCGTGGGGAGCTGTTTTTT. Encoded protein: CASSLDGESGRGELFF.

This chain connects TRBV7-9 to TRBJ2-7; a weak D match, TRBD2 (5 bases). V was cut by 1 base and J by 7 bases, with 14 bases left in between. The CDR3 covers 14 residues. CDR1 and CDR2 (germline): SEHNR, FQNEAQ (reference sequence). The CDR3 DNA reads TGTGCCAGCAGCTTAGGACTAAGTCTAGGGGAGCAGTACTTC. Translation gives CASSLGLSLGEQYF.